Listed below are T cell receptor beta chains from one sample, sequenced in a study of cytomegalovirus exposure and HLA in healthy donors. Using immunoSEQ multiplex PCR, the repertoire was profiled, and TCRdb retains in-frame clones only, with some absent. This sample has some 83,000 clones, with approximately 93% found just once. The sequenced sample was PBMCs. Receptors were obtained from a woman between 18 and 29 years old in good health and CMV-seropositive. The conserved cysteine and the conserved F or W are not part of the CDR3 here. Each record gives: J gene, V gene, CDR3 protein.

j_gene: TRBJ1-5; v_gene: TRBV7-9; CDR3aa: ASSLGGLSNQPQH
j_gene: TRBJ2-3; v_gene: TRBV7-8; CDR3aa: ASTHGAFFGTATDTQY
j_gene: TRBJ2-5; v_gene: TRBV4-2; CDR3aa: ASSQDSVVGGRGETQY
j_gene: TRBJ2-5; v_gene: TRBV29-1; CDR3aa: SVDGRGQETQY
j_gene: TRBJ1-1; v_gene: TRBV19; CDR3aa: ASSISQARDDEAF
j_gene: TRBJ1-1; v_gene: TRBV4-1; CDR3aa: ASRGLDGNTEAF
j_gene: TRBJ1-2; v_gene: TRBV27; CDR3aa: ASSLGQASYYGYT
j_gene: TRBJ1-5; v_gene: TRBV2; CDR3aa: ASSEVGRGEQPQH
j_gene: TRBJ2-1; v_gene: TRBV29-1; CDR3aa: SVERTGGFYNEQF
j_gene: TRBJ2-3; v_gene: TRBV14; CDR3aa: ASSQEWSASGPQSTDTQY
j_gene: TRBJ2-5; v_gene: TRBV10-3; CDR3aa: AISENVAGEQETQY
j_gene: TRBJ2-6; v_gene: TRBV21-1; CDR3aa: ASSTTEGASLISGANVLT
j_gene: TRBJ2-1; v_gene: TRBV29-1; CDR3aa: SVVRDNEQF
j_gene: TRBJ2-7; v_gene: TRBV6-4; CDR3aa: ASRMTVNSYEQY
j_gene: TRBJ2-7; v_gene: TRBV5-3; CDR3aa: ARSFHRLAGVMNEQY
j_gene: TRBJ1-2; v_gene: TRBV11-3; CDR3aa: ASSLEPAGGYGYT
j_gene: TRBJ2-1; v_gene: TRBV29-1; CDR3aa: SVVLDGRNEQF
j_gene: TRBJ1-1; v_gene: TRBV7-6; CDR3aa: ASSEGGEGWAEAF
j_gene: TRBJ2-1; v_gene: TRBV9; CDR3aa: ASSVPGQGAETSYNEQF
j_gene: TRBJ2-1; v_gene: TRBV7-9; CDR3aa: ASSRGVYNEQF
j_gene: TRBJ1-3; v_gene: TRBV28; CDR3aa: ASSLSGQGNTIY
j_gene: TRBJ2-7; v_gene: TRBV7-2; CDR3aa: ASSSPAGQGAYEQY
j_gene: TRBJ2-3; v_gene: TRBV28; CDR3aa: ASRLIREASTDTQY
j_gene: TRBJ2-7; v_gene: TRBV2; CDR3aa: ASSARTGESYEQY
j_gene: TRBJ1-5; v_gene: TRBV21-1; CDR3aa: AKKKPSQRQVREISNQPQH
j_gene: TRBJ1-1; v_gene: TRBV5-4; CDR3aa: ASSLRANTEAF
j_gene: TRBJ2-3; v_gene: TRBV11-2; CDR3aa: ASSLSSGSSDTQY
j_gene: TRBJ2-7; v_gene: TRBV4-3; CDR3aa: ASSQVAGSSYEQY
j_gene: TRBJ1-5; v_gene: TRBV4-1; CDR3aa: ASSQEPTGGGGSNQPQH
j_gene: TRBJ1-6; v_gene: TRBV5-1; CDR3aa: ASSSGGSYNSPLH
j_gene: TRBJ2-3; v_gene: TRBV7-9; CDR3aa: ASSSFDTQY
j_gene: TRBJ1-2; v_gene: TRBV9; CDR3aa: ASSARTGGGNYGYT
j_gene: TRBJ1-5; v_gene: TRBV28; CDR3aa: ASSYNNQPQH
j_gene: TRBJ2-3; v_gene: TRBV28; CDR3aa: ASRRGTLDTQY
j_gene: TRBJ1-3; v_gene: TRBV5-1; CDR3aa: ASSPYTGNTIY
j_gene: TRBJ2-3; v_gene: TRBV28; CDR3aa: ASSLGSSADTQY
j_gene: TRBJ2-1; v_gene: TRBV6-6; CDR3aa: ASSQGQGLPNEQF
j_gene: TRBJ1-1; v_gene: TRBV4-1; CDR3aa: ASSQWDPGQSNFNTEAF
j_gene: TRBJ1-1; v_gene: TRBV28; CDR3aa: ASIDPTGAF
j_gene: TRBJ2-1; v_gene: TRBV28; CDR3aa: ASSFSSYNEQF
j_gene: TRBJ2-2; v_gene: TRBV6-4; CDR3aa: ASSEEGANTGELF
j_gene: TRBJ2-3; v_gene: TRBV29-1; CDR3aa: SASGQVSDTQY
j_gene: TRBJ2-1; v_gene: TRBV11-1; CDR3aa: ASNSRSSYNEQF
j_gene: TRBJ2-7; v_gene: TRBV7-2; CDR3aa: ASSLEAGGWEQY
j_gene: TRBJ1-2; v_gene: TRBV5-1; CDR3aa: ASSSPPISGYT
j_gene: TRBJ1-5; v_gene: TRBV5-1; CDR3aa: ASRQDSNQPQH
j_gene: TRBJ2-2; v_gene: TRBV29-1; CDR3aa: SVGRAGLVGELF
j_gene: TRBJ2-7; v_gene: TRBV6-1; CDR3aa: ASMVGESYEQY
j_gene: TRBJ2-5; v_gene: TRBV11-3; CDR3aa: ASSFGLAGLETQY